The clone carrying this TCR beta chain was seen only a few times. The antigen remains undetermined. Overall study results and limits: Tumor Treg TCRs overlapped most with tumor naive CD4+ cells. Tumor memory CD4+ T cell TCR gene usage clustered with blood and lymph node memory CD4+ cells and lymph node naive CD4+ cells.

Trimming left V 6 bases short and J 2 bases short, with 19 bases between. The germline CDR1 and CDR2 sequences are MNHEY and SMNVEV (reference sequence). This CDR3 is built from 16 residues. The sorted Tregs were CD4+CD25+CD127-/low cells. TCRdb re-called the 5' RACE reads with MiXCR, one entry per CDR3 protein. The sample includes roughly 57,000 distinct CDR3 sequences, about a fifth of them seen just once. The receptor was isolated from a female donor with breast cancer. This chain joins TRBV27 and TRBJ1-2, with D maybe TRBD1 (5 bases). Sequencing input: tumor-infiltrating Tregs sorted from the breast tumor. This CDR3 is CASSGSLSGRNYGYTF. The DNA for the CDR3 is TGTGCCAGCAGCGGATCTCTTTCAGGGCGGAACTATGGCTACACCTTC.